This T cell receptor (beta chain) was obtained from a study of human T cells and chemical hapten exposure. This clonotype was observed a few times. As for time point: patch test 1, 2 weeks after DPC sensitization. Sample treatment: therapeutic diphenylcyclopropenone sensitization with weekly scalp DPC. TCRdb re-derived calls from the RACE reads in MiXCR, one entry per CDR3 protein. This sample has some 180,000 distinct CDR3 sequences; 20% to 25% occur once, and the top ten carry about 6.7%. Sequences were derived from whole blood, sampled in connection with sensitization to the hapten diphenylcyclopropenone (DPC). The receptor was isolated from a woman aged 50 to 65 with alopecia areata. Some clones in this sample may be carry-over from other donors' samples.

CDR3 coding DNA: TGTGCCAGCAGCCAGGTCGGCAGCCAAGAGACCCAGTACTTC. Amino acids: CASSQVGSQETQYF. This chain connects TRBV4-2 to TRBJ2-5; no clear D gene. Germline assignment: CDR1 LGHNA and CDR2 YNFKEQ. This CDR3 spans 14 amino acids. Trimming took off 3 bases at V and 1 base at J, with 9 bases between the two ends.